The clone carrying this T cell receptor beta chain was picked up many times. At one end the junction does not follow the germline gene, possibly because of a read error. With a J-beta primer mix and a sample-barcoded 5' primer, a second PCR ran about 7 to 11 cycles. TCRdb ran MiXCR on the 5' RACE reads and lists one entry per CDR3 protein. The table lists roughly 800,000 distinct CDR3 sequences, roughly 25% of them singletons. The sample comes from a study of blood T cells in healthy people across ages. Germline V gene lookup returns CDR1 MNHEY and CDR2 SMNVEV (reference sequence). The CDR3 contains 15 residues. The same data also went into a second study, on T cells of mothers and their children. That source notes: The yield was over 9.5 million TCR beta CDR3 reads from each mother and about 3.2 million from each child.

Input material: blood. J is TRBJ2-1 and V is TRBV27; the D gene is possibly TRBD2 (5 bases). The source is a boy between 10 and 17 years old in good health. Written as DNA, the CDR3 is TGCGCCAGCAGTTTATTGGGGAGCTCCTACAATGAGCAGTTCTTC. This translates into CASSLLGSSYNEQFF.